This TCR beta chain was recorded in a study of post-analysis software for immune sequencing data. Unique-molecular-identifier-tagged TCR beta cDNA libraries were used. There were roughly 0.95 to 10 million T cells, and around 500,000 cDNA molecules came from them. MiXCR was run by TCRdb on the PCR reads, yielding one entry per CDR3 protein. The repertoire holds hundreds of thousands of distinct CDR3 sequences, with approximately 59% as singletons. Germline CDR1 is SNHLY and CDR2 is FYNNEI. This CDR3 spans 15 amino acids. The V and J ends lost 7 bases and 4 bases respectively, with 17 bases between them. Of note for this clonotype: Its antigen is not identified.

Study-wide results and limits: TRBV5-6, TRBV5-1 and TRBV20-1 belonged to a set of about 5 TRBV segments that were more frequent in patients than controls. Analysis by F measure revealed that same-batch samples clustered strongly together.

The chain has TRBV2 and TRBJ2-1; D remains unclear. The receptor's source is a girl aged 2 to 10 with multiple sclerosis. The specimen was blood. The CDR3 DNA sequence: TGTGCCAGCACCCCGGATTGGAGAGATTACAATGAGCAGTTCTTC. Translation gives CASTPDWRDYNEQFF.